These 19 T cell receptor beta chains came from one sample sequenced in a study of T cells after yellow fever vaccination. TCRdb redid the calling of the 5' RACE reads with MiXCR, one entry per CDR3 protein. The profile covers 100,000 to 150,000 distinct CDR3 sequences, with nearly 7.5% appearing a single time and around 2.5% taken by the ten largest. Material: CD4+ T cells sorted from PBMCs, obtained 10 to 11 days after the first yellow fever vaccination. Receptors originate from a young man who received the YFV17D yellow fever vaccine.

This clonotype has a handful of counts. The chain recombines TRBV7-2 with TRBJ2-3, with 12 bases matching TRBD2. J gave up 8 bases and V 0 bases, and 9 bases lay outside the gene matches. The germline gives CDR1 SGHTA, CDR2 FQGNSA. This CDR3 is 17 amino acids long. CDR3 nucleotide sequence: TGTGCCAGCAGCTTAGCGGCTAGCGGGGGGGGGCAAGGTACGCAGTATTTT. Its protein product is CASSLAASGGGQGTQYF.

The sample holds a few counts of this clonotype. The chain recombines TRBV19 with TRBJ2-5, with D perhaps TRBD2 (6 bases). CDR1 LNHDA and CDR2 SQIVND come from the germline V gene (reference sequence). The CDR3 has 13 residues. V lost 10 bases, J lost 2 bases, and 14 bases lay in between. The CDR3 sequence: CATARGRQETQYF. In DNA, the CDR3 is TGTGCCACCGCCCGGGGGAGACAAGAGACCCAGTACTTC.

At least ten counts were recorded for this clonotype. The chain employs TRBV7-2 and TRBJ2-1, with 10 bases that match TRBD2. Germline V lookup: CDR1 SGHTA, CDR2 FQGNSA. V lost 9 bases and J lost 5; bases outside the gene matches: 7. CDR3 size: 14 residues. CDR3 in DNA: TGTGCCAGTAAGCGGGGGGGCCAAGACAATGAGCAGTTCTTC. It yields the protein CASKRGGQDNEQFF.

In this sample, this clonotype turned up many times. The gene calls are TRBV5-1 and TRBJ2-7; 7 bases match TRBD1. From germline, CDR1 is SGHRS and CDR2 YFSETQ. Losses at the gene ends were 4 bases for V and 4 bases for J; bases not matched to a gene: 5. This CDR3 has 13 amino acids. The CDR3 DNA reads as TGCGCCAGCAGCGTGACAGGGAATTACGAGCAGTACTTC. This sequence encodes CASSVTGNYEQYF.

Ten or more counts support this clonotype. The rearrangement links TRBV7-3 to TRBJ2-1, with 10 bases that match TRBD2. CDR1 and CDR2 from the germline V gene are SGHTA and FQGTGA. This CDR3 comprises 16 residues. The trim removed 5 bases at V and 5 bases at J, leaving 9 bases unmatched. The CDR3 nucleotides read TGTGCCAGCAGCCCCCACAGCGGGGGGGCCCACAATGAGCAGTTCTTC. Its protein product is CASSPHSGGAHNEQFF.

The table lists this clonotype with many counts. V is TRBV12-3 or TRBV12-4 and J is TRBJ2-2; D remains ambiguous. Trimming took 5 bases from V and 5 from J, leaving 9 bases between them. The CDR3 is 13 amino acids. CDR3 DNA sequence: TGTGCCAGCAGTCCCGGTCCGACCGGGGAGCTGTTTTTT. This gives the protein CASSPGPTGELFF.

This clonotype appeared many times. The J gene is TRBJ2-5, the V gene TRBV29-1; D possibly corresponds to TRBD1 (7 bases). The CDR3 spans 14 residues. Germline loops: CDR1 SQVTM, CDR2 ANQGSEA. The V end was cut by 5 bases, the J end by 4 bases, with 17 bases between. CDR3 region: CSVQTGLEGETQYF. The DNA for the CDR3 is TGCAGCGTTCAGACAGGGTTGGAGGGAGAGACCCAGTACTTC. Supplemented by reference TRBV29-1 and TRBJ2-5, the full variable domain reads SAVISQKPSRDICQRGTSLTIQCQVDSQVTMMFWYRQQPGQSLTLIATANQGSEATYESGFVIDKFPISRPNLTFSTLTVSNMSPEDSSIYLCSVQTGLEGETQYFGPGTRLLVL.

About this clonotype: This may be a read error: a much more frequent sequence differs by one nucleotide. The chain recombines TRBV7-2 with TRBJ1-4; D is ambiguous. V was pared by 5 bases and J by 8 bases, with 15 bases between. Germline loops: CDR1 SGHTA, CDR2 FQGNSA. CDR3 length equals 14 residues. The CDR3 loop reads CASSPEARKEKLFF. In DNA form, the CDR3 reads TGTGCCAGCAGCCCAGAGGCACGTAAAGAAAAACTGTTTTTT.

This clonotype was counted only a few times. V gene TRBV11-2 combines with J gene TRBJ2-2, with 7 bases lining up with TRBD1. CDR1 is SGHAT, CDR2 FQNNGV, per germline. The CDR3 sequence is 20 residues long. V lost 2 bases to trimming and J lost 7 bases; unmatched junction nucleotides: 22. The CDR3 sequence: CASSLYSPLQDRRRGGELFF. CDR3 nucleotides: TGTGCCAGCAGCTTATATTCCCCACTTCAGGACAGGAGGCGAGGCGGGGAGCTGTTTTTT.

This clonotype has at least ten counts. This rearrangement joins TRBV6-2 or TRBV6-3 to TRBJ1-5; no clear D gene. The germline V gene has CDR1 MNHEY and CDR2 SVGEGT. This CDR3 is 13 amino acids long. With 8 bases removed from V and 1 base from J, the gap between germline ends came to 9 bases. The CDR3 reads CASESRSNQPQHF. Written as DNA, the CDR3 is TGTGCCAGCGAGAGCCGGAGCAATCAGCCCCAGCATTTT.

This clonotype was recorded many times. This chain uses TRBV3-1 with TRBJ1-2; D call uncertain. The CDR3 sequence is 13 residues long. From germline, CDR1 is LGHDT and CDR2 YNNKEL (reference sequence). V lost 4 bases, J lost 2 bases, and 8 bases lay in between. CDR3 bases: TGTGCCAGCAGCCGGGAGGGAAACTATGGCTACACCTTC. Translating gives CASSREGNYGYTF.

This clonotype was seen at least ten times. The J gene is TRBJ1-2, the V gene TRBV6-1; D is possibly TRBD1 (5 bases). Germline V gene data show CDR1 as MNHNS and CDR2 as SASEGT. V was shortened by 6 bases and J by 4 bases, with 18 bases between the two germline ends. The CDR3 totals 15 residues. The CDR3, as DNA: TGTGCCAGCAGCCCCCAGTCGGGGGGGGTCTATGGCTACACCTTC. Translating gives CASSPQSGGVYGYTF.

In this sample, this clonotype turned up many times. The J gene is TRBJ2-5, the V gene TRBV5-4; the match to TRBD2 covers 9 bases. In germline, CDR1 is SGHNT, CDR2 YYREEE (reference sequence). The V gene end was trimmed by 4 bases and the J gene end by 2 bases; junction bases not matched to a gene: 6. The CDR3 sequence is 15 residues long. Here the CDR3 DNA reads TGTGCCAGCAGCGTTGTCCTAGCGGGACAAGAGACCCAGTACTTC. Its translation: CASSVVLAGQETQYF.

This clonotype came up many times. The chain couples TRBV7-2 to TRBJ2-5; a possible D gene is TRBD1 (5 bases). CDR1 and CDR2 from the germline V gene are SGHTA and FQGNSA. V lost 6 bases to trimming and J lost 3 bases, with 11 bases between them. The CDR3 length is 13 residues. DNA of the CDR3: TGTGCCAGCAGGGAACAGGTAGAAGAGACCCAGTACTTC. Amino acid sequence: CASREQVEETQYF.

In this sample, this clonotype turned up many times. V usage is TRBV10-3 and J usage is TRBJ1-1, with D hard to call. V shed 10 bases and J shed 3 bases, with 9 bases lying between them. The CDR3 covers 11 residues. CDR1 is ENHRY, CDR2 SYGVKD, per germline. The CDR3 loop reads CATGRYTEAFF. As DNA, the CDR3 is TGTGCCACCGGACGGTACACTGAAGCTTTCTTT.

This clonotype has a count of ten or more. The V and J genes are TRBV27 and TRBJ2-2, with 10 bases aligning to TRBD1. Germline V gene data show CDR1 as MNHEY and CDR2 as SMNVEV (reference sequence). Trimming took 3 bases from V and 6 from J; bases not matched to a gene: 13. The CDR3 covers 18 residues. The CDR3 DNA sequence: TGTGCCAGCAGTTTTTCTCTCCCGGGACAGGGGCAAGCCGGGGAGCTGTTTTTT. Protein: CASSFSLPGQGQAGELFF.

The chain employs TRBV24-1 and TRBJ2-1; D is tentatively TRBD1 or TRBD2 (5 bases each). Germline V gives CDR1 KGHDR, CDR2 SFDVKD. The CDR3 covers 15 residues. Trimming shortened V by 5 bases and J by 8 bases, and 18 bases separated the two germline ends. The CDR3 reads CATSVNQGTIDEQFF. CDR3 coding DNA: TGTGCCACCAGTGTCAACCAAGGGACGATCGATGAGCAGTTCTTC.

The genes are TRBV4-1 and TRBJ1-2; D is unresolved. The germline V gene encodes CDR1 MGHRA and CDR2 YSYEKL. Deletions cut 0 bases from V and 3 bases from J, with 8 bases between. The CDR3 loop spans 14 amino acids. The CDR3 sequence: CASSQEQVYYGYTF. Here the CDR3 DNA reads TGCGCCAGCAGCCAAGAGCAGGTGTACTATGGCTACACCTTC.

Ten or more counts support this clonotype. The genes are TRBV20-1 and TRBJ2-7; D might be TRBD1 or TRBD2, each matching 5 bases. CDR1 is DFQATT, CDR2 SNEGSKA, per germline (reference sequence). The CDR3 contains 12 residues. The ends were cut back, 5 bases at V and 4 bases at J, with 12 bases in the middle. The CDR3 DNA reads as TGCAGTGCTCCGAGGGACCCTTACGAGCAGTACTTC. Translating gives CSAPRDPYEQYF.